Listed below are T cell receptor beta chains from one sample, sequenced in a study of blood T cell repertoires in COVID-19. The repertoire was sequenced with immunoSEQ multiplex PCR; TCRdb's copy has only in-frame clones and lacks some. The data hold roughly 46,000 clones, with around 87% observed a single time. The sequencing sample was made of peripheral blood. Source of these receptors: a human donor in a cohort sampled during active COVID-19. The CDR3 runs from the conserved cysteine through the conserved F or W. Fields, in order: D gene, V gene, CDR3 length, CDR3 protein. The D gene is left open where the match is weak.

d_gene: TRBD1; v_gene: TRBV2; len: 15; CDR3aa: CASSPDRAAGNTIYF
d_gene: TRBD1; v_gene: TRBV18; len: 14; CDR3aa: CASSSGQGAGEQYF
d_gene: TRBD1; v_gene: TRBV7-2; len: 16; CDR3aa: CASSLDTGQGNTEAFF
d_gene: .; v_gene: TRBV5-1; len: 13; CDR3aa: CASSLYGNQPQHF
d_gene: TRBD1; v_gene: TRBV4-1; len: 19; CDR3aa: CASTRDSPASISGANVLTF
d_gene: .; v_gene: TRBV12-3/TRBV12-4; len: 13; CDR3aa: CASSFSGGVGYTF
d_gene: TRBD1; v_gene: TRBV2; len: 14; CDR3aa: CASSEPGQDNEAFF
d_gene: .; v_gene: TRBV4-2; len: 17; CDR3aa: CASSQLKTDSYNSPLHF
d_gene: TRBD1; v_gene: TRBV2; len: 15; CDR3aa: CASRDRGSRNEKLFF
d_gene: TRBD1; v_gene: TRBV11-3; len: 14; CDR3aa: CASSPDRIPETQYF
d_gene: TRBD1; v_gene: TRBV5-6; len: 15; CDR3aa: CASSLERRGRPEAFF
d_gene: TRBD1; v_gene: TRBV25-1; len: 14; CDR3aa: CASTTTGGGGGYTF
d_gene: .; v_gene: TRBV6-1; len: 15; CDR3aa: CASSEALQGIYGYTF
d_gene: TRBD1; v_gene: TRBV29-1; len: 15; CDR3aa: CSVAGVQGAQFELFF
d_gene: TRBD2; v_gene: TRBV5-1; len: 17; CDR3aa: CASSSGLAGGPGNEQFF
d_gene: .; v_gene: TRBV27; len: 11; CDR3aa: CASRGGDEAFF
d_gene: .; v_gene: TRBV28; len: 16; CDR3aa: CASSTSAATSYNEQFF
d_gene: .; v_gene: TRBV6-5; len: 15; CDR3aa: CASSYSAGTSYEQYF
d_gene: .; v_gene: TRBV21-1; len: 12; CDR3aa: CASRTVYNEQFF
d_gene: TRBD2; v_gene: TRBV5-4; len: 16; CDR3aa: CASSSRGGVTYNEQFF
d_gene: TRBD1; v_gene: TRBV3-1/TRBV3-2; len: 15; CDR3aa: CASSQGTGNTGELFF
d_gene: TRBD2; v_gene: TRBV11-2; len: 15; CDR3aa: CASSLELAATYEQYF
d_gene: .; v_gene: TRBV5-1; len: 15; CDR3aa: CASSLVAGANTEAFF
d_gene: TRBD1; v_gene: TRBV5-5; len: 13; CDR3aa: CASRSGTGLKLFF
d_gene: .; v_gene: TRBV14; len: 16; CDR3aa: CASSQDRGKAPYEQYF
d_gene: .; v_gene: TRBV7-8; len: 12; CDR3aa: CASRMRGHEQYF
d_gene: TRBD2; v_gene: TRBV7-9; len: 18; CDR3aa: CASSTGLAEAPRYNEQFF
d_gene: .; v_gene: TRBV5-1; len: 14; CDR3aa: CASSLGGGRETQYF
d_gene: .; v_gene: TRBV5-8; len: 11; CDR3aa: CASSLAEEQYF
d_gene: TRBD2; v_gene: TRBV5-6; len: 15; CDR3aa: CASSPPSGGSETQYF
d_gene: .; v_gene: TRBV28; len: 15; CDR3aa: CASSLSGRAYSEQYF
d_gene: TRBD2; v_gene: TRBV6-5; len: 14; CDR3aa: CASSQTSGTYEQYF
d_gene: TRBD1; v_gene: TRBV5-1; len: 14; CDR3aa: CASSYARGPTEAFF
d_gene: .; v_gene: TRBV5-6; len: 14; CDR3aa: CASSLGSTATQAFF
d_gene: .; v_gene: TRBV7-2; len: 14; CDR3aa: CASSLLPRKDTQYF
d_gene: TRBD2; v_gene: TRBV11-3; len: 16; CDR3aa: CASSLLAGGPVDEQFF
d_gene: .; v_gene: TRBV7-2; len: 17; CDR3aa: CASSLVGTQGRNSPLHF
d_gene: .; v_gene: TRBV19; len: 16; CDR3aa: CASSIDTTGANYGYTF
d_gene: TRBD1; v_gene: TRBV28; len: 16; CDR3aa: CASILLPGQGMTEAFF
d_gene: .; v_gene: TRBV10-2; len: 13; CDR3aa: CASSGLKTGEAFF
d_gene: TRBD1; v_gene: TRBV3-1/TRBV3-2; len: 13; CDR3aa: CASRLGQADEQYF
d_gene: TRBD2; v_gene: TRBV28; len: 14; CDR3aa: CASSFLAGTDTQYF
d_gene: TRBD1; v_gene: TRBV15; len: 16; CDR3aa: CATSRLTGGADEKLFF
d_gene: .; v_gene: TRBV7-9; len: 13; CDR3aa: CASSLAGPLGYTF
d_gene: TRBD1; v_gene: TRBV5-1; len: 17; CDR3aa: CASSPDTGTGDLYGYTF
d_gene: .; v_gene: TRBV6-5; len: 12; CDR3aa: CASITTGSGYTF
d_gene: .; v_gene: TRBV30; len: 13; CDR3aa: CASDGGPSREQYF
d_gene: TRBD1; v_gene: TRBV7-6; len: 15; CDR3aa: CASSPRDRGRYEQYF
d_gene: .; v_gene: TRBV2; len: 13; CDR3aa: CASSGTTTGELFF
d_gene: .; v_gene: TRBV15; len: 22; CDR3aa: CATSRYPPPGSIPSSYNSPLHF
d_gene: .; v_gene: TRBV6-6; len: 15; CDR3aa: CASSYPGGTDSPLHF
d_gene: .; v_gene: TRBV5-1; len: 15; CDR3aa: CASSLGLGANTEAFF